Below, one TCR beta chain is given with its context. The sample originates from a study of cytomegalovirus exposure and HLA in healthy donors. The CDR3 is 12 residues long. Germline V gene data show CDR1 as SQVTM and CDR2 as ANQGSEA. With 7 bases clipped from V and 4 bases from J, the junction kept 4 bases outside the gene matches. Amplification used 60 Vbeta primers and 13 Jbeta primers. The protocol was immunoSEQ multiplex PCR, while the TCRdb copy is restricted to in-frame clones and leaves out a portion. In the table there are roughly 150,000 clones, roughly four fifths of which are singletons. The specimen sequenced was PBMCs. The genes are TRBV29-1 and TRBJ1-1; 9 bases agree with TRBD1. The TCR sequence derives from a man aged 30 to 39 in good health and CMV-seronegative. The CDR3 region has the DNA TGCAGCGCTTTGACAGGGGGCACTGAAGCTTTCTTT. Translating gives CSALTGGTEAFF.